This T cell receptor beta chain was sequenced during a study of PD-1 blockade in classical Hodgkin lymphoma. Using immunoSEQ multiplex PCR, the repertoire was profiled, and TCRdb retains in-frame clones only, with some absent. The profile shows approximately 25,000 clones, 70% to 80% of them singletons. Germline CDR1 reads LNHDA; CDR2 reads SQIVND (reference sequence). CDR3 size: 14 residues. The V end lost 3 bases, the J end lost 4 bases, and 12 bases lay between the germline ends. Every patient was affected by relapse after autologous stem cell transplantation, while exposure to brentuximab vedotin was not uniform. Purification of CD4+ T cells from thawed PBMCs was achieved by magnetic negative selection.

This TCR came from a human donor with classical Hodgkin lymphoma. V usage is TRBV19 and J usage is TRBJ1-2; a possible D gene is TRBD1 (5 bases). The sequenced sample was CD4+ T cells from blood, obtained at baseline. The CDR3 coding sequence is TGTGCCAGTAGTATGCAGGGCCCGATCTATGGCTACACCTTC. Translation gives CASSMQGPIYGYTF.